Below are 22 T cell receptor beta chains sequenced from a single sample in a study of shared clonotypes between healthy human individuals. Naive CD8 isolation took CD45RO-negative cells positively selected for CCR7 and excluded terminally differentiated effector memory CD45RA+ cells. Using immunoSEQ multiplex PCR, the repertoire was profiled, and TCRdb retains in-frame clones only, with some absent. Among about 2.1 million clones listed, 90% to 95% were seen once. Source material: naive CD8+ T cells from PBMCs. The receptors stem from a man between 18 and 29 years old in good health. Some clones in this sample may be carry-over from other donors' samples.

This chain joins TRBV6-1 and TRBJ2-3; 7 bases align to TRBD1. CDR3 size: 16 residues. Germline V lookup: CDR1 MNHNS, CDR2 SASEGT. V gave up 3 bases and J gave up 4 bases; unmatched junction bases: 10. CDR3 coding DNA: TGTGCCAGCAGTGAGCACCACAGGGGCTGGGCAGATACGCAGTATTTT. Residues: CASSEHHRGWADTQYF.

This clone was seen a single time. The chain joins TRBV7-3 to TRBJ2-1; D is possibly TRBD2 (6 bases). Per germline, CDR1 SGHTA and CDR2 FQGTGA. CDR3 length: 15 residues. V dropped 5 bases and J dropped 3 bases, with 14 bases sitting between them. The CDR3 is CASSHPGLHYNEQFF. As DNA, the CDR3 is TGTGCCAGCAGCCACCCGGGACTGCACTACAATGAGCAGTTCTTC.

This chain uses TRBV7-8 with TRBJ2-7; TRBD1 matches at 7 bases. Trimming cost V 4 bases and J 3 bases; bases outside gene matches: 6. Germline V gene data show CDR1 as SGHVS and CDR2 as FQNEAQ. There are 14 residues in the CDR3. The CDR3 protein is CASSSRQGYYEQYF. CDR3 DNA sequence: TGTGCCAGCAGCTCGAGACAGGGATACTACGAGCAGTACTTC.

The V and J genes are TRBV25-1 and TRBJ1-6; tentative D call: TRBD1 (5 bases). CDR3 length: 14 residues. V gave up 2 bases and J gave up 9 bases, with 11 bases separating them. CDR1 is MGHDK and CDR2 is SYGVNS in the germline V gene. The CDR3 DNA sequence: TGTGCCAGCAGTGAAAGAGGGGTAGGTTCACCCCTCCACTTT. Its protein is CASSERGVGSPLHF. The full variable domain, with the rest looked up from reference TRBV25-1 and TRBJ1-6, is EADIYQTPRYLVIGTGKKITLECSQTMGHDKMYWYQQDPGMELHLIHYSYGVNSTEKGDLSSESTVSRIRTEHFPLTLESARPSHTSQYLCASSERGVGSPLHFGNGTRLTVT.

The genes are TRBV16 and TRBJ1-2; 11 bases agree with TRBD1. Germline values: CDR1 KGHSY, CDR2 FQNENV. CDR3 length: 16 amino acids. J gave up 4 bases and V 2 bases, and 6 bases lay outside the gene matches. The CDR3 DNA reads as TGTGCCAGCAGCCAACCCACCGGGACAGGGGGCTATGGCTACACCTTC. Encoded protein: CASSQPTGTGGYGYTF.

The chain carries TRBV4-2 and TRBJ2-7; D not resolved. CDR1 and CDR2 (germline): LGHNA, YNFKEQ. The CDR3 extends over 17 amino acids. The germline V and J ends were trimmed by 0 bases and 0 bases, with 15 bases remaining between them. The CDR3 region has the DNA TGTGCCAGCAGCCAAGAATTCGAGCCGCGCAGCTCCTACGAGCAGTACTTC. It specifies CASSQEFEPRSSYEQYF.

This clone appeared a single time. The V gene is TRBV4-3, the J gene TRBJ2-1, with TRBD1 matching over 10 bases. This CDR3 region has 16 residues. Per the germline V gene, CDR1 is LGHNA and CDR2 is YSLEER. V lost 1 base, J lost 7 bases, and 7 bases stayed unmatched. The CDR3 protein is CASSQGTGQGGNEQFF. The CDR3 DNA sequence: TGCGCCAGCAGCCAAGGGACTGGACAGGGGGGGAATGAGCAGTTCTTC.

The table lists this clone with a count of one. The rearrangement links TRBV7-9 to TRBJ2-1, with 12 bases fitting TRBD2. Trimming cost V 7 bases and J 0 bases; bases outside gene matches: 10. Looked up from germline, CDR1 is SEHNR and CDR2 is FQNEAQ (reference sequence). The CDR3 runs to 18 residues. The CDR3 DNA reads TGTGCCAGCACCACTAGCGGGGGGAGGGTTAGCTCCTACAATGAGCAGTTCTTC. Amino acids: CASTTSGGRVSSYNEQFF.

The chain carries TRBV4-2 and TRBJ1-2, with 7 positions matching TRBD1. The CDR3 has 15 amino acids. Germline assignment: CDR1 LGHNA and CDR2 YNFKEQ. The junction had 2 bases not matched to a gene; V was cut back by 1 base and J by 0 bases. The CDR3 DNA reads as TGTGCCAGCAGCCAAGGGGACAGACCTAACTATGGCTACACCTTC. Translating gives CASSQGDRPNYGYTF.

This clone was found once. The sample holds other DNA sequences that translate to the same CDR3. DNA for the CDR3: TGTGCCAGCAGCCCCGGACATGAGCAGTTCTTC. This encodes CASSPGHEQFF. The chain recombines TRBV7-9 with TRBJ2-1; no firm D call. Germline V lookup: CDR1 SEHNR, CDR2 FQNEAQ (reference sequence). Deletions cut 5 bases from V and 8 bases from J, with 7 bases between. The length of the CDR3 is 11 residues.

This clone was seen a single time. The V and J genes are TRBV9 and TRBJ2-5; TRBD2 aligns across 11 bases. Trimming cost V 3 bases and J 1 base; bases outside gene matches: 5. Germline lookup yields CDR1 SGDLS and CDR2 YYNGEE. The length of the CDR3 is 16 residues. The CDR3 protein is CASSARTSGRQETQYF. The DNA of the CDR3 is TGTGCCAGCAGCGCCAGGACTAGCGGGCGCCAAGAGACCCAGTACTTC.

The chain is built from TRBV19 and TRBJ2-5; the D call may be TRBD1 or TRBD2 (5 bases each). CDR3 length: 15 amino acids. CDR1 is LNHDA, CDR2 SQIVND, per germline (reference sequence). The V and J ends lost 6 bases and 5 bases respectively, with 19 bases between them. CDR3 bases: TGTGCCAGTAGCCCTGATGAGGGGCGCCGGGAGACCCAGTACTTC. Protein: CASSPDEGRRETQYF. Supplemented by reference TRBV19 and TRBJ2-5, the full variable domain reads DGGITQSPKYLFRKEGQNVTLSCEQNLNHDAMYWYRQDPGQGLRLIYYSQIVNDFQKGDIAEGYSVSREKKESFPLTVTSAQKNPTAFYLCASSPDEGRRETQYFGPGTRLLVL.

The chain is built from TRBV4-2 and TRBJ2-5; 9 bases are shared with TRBD2. The CDR3 runs to 17 residues. V was clipped by 2 bases and J by 5 bases; unmatched bases: 12. The germline V gene encodes CDR1 LGHNA and CDR2 YNFKEQ. CDR3 residues: CASSQLEEAGGGETQYF. In nucleotides, the CDR3 is TGTGCCAGCAGCCAACTTGAGGAAGCGGGAGGAGGGGAGACCCAGTACTTC.

The CDR3 DNA is TGCGCCAGCAGCCAAGATTGGCGGGGAAACACCGGGGAGCTGTTTTTT. This codes for CASSQDWRGNTGELFF. V usage is TRBV4-1 and J usage is TRBJ2-2; possible D gene TRBD2, 6 bases. There are 16 residues in the CDR3. V gave up 0 bases and J gave up 2 bases, with 10 bases separating them. Germline-derived CDR1 and CDR2 are MGHRA and YSYEKL.

The gene calls are TRBV14 and TRBJ1-3, with D maybe TRBD1 (6 bases). With 4 bases removed from V and 0 bases from J, the gap between germline ends came to 13 bases. In germline, CDR1 is SGHDN, CDR2 FVKESK. The CDR3 contains 16 residues. The CDR3 loop reads CASSPDSTSSGNTIYF. The CDR3 DNA reads TGTGCCAGCAGCCCGGACAGCACGAGCTCTGGAAACACCATATATTTT.

The V gene is TRBV2, the J gene TRBJ2-3, with D unclear. The germline CDR1 and CDR2 sequences are SNHLY and FYNNEI. Trimming took 7 bases from V and 1 from J, leaving 9 bases between them. This CDR3 is built from 13 residues. CDR3 sequence reads: CASITDGTDTQYF. CDR3 sequence (DNA): TGTGCCAGCATAACAGACGGCACAGATACGCAGTATTTT.

Regarding this clone: Other DNA sequences in this specimen translate into the identical CDR3. The rearrangement joins TRBV27 to TRBJ2-2, with D perhaps TRBD2 (6 bases). CDR1 is MNHEY, CDR2 SMNVEV, per germline (reference sequence). This CDR3 spans 14 amino acids. Trimming removed 3 bases from V and 2 bases from J, with 7 bases in between. This chain's CDR3 is CASSFGGNTGELFF. CDR3 coding DNA: TGTGCCAGCAGTTTCGGGGGTAACACCGGGGAGCTGTTTTTT.

This chain connects TRBV28 to TRBJ2-7, with 10 bases that match TRBD1. Germline assignment: CDR1 MDHEN and CDR2 SYDVKM. The ends lost 3 bases at V and 4 bases at J; junction bases unmatched: 3. This CDR3 contains 14 residues. The DNA for the CDR3 is TGTGCCAGCAGTTTGCGGACAGGGGGTTACGAGCAGTACTTC. It encodes CASSLRTGGYEQYF.

The rearrangement links TRBV5-4 to TRBJ2-7, with 12 bases lining up with TRBD2. Germline CDR1 and CDR2: SGHNT and YYREEE (reference sequence). The CDR3 extends over 16 amino acids. V gave up 2 bases and J gave up 1 base; unmatched junction bases: 4. The CDR3 region has the DNA TGTGCCAGCAGCTTCGGACTAGCGGGACGGTCCTACGAGCAGTACTTC. Its protein is CASSFGLAGRSYEQYF.

J is TRBJ2-7 and V is TRBV19; unclear D gene. Germline lookup yields CDR1 LNHDA and CDR2 SQIVND (reference sequence). The CDR3 covers 13 residues. V shed 3 bases and J shed 3 bases, with 9 bases lying between them. This CDR3 is CASSMGRLYEQYF. In DNA, the CDR3 is TGTGCCAGTAGTATGGGTCGGCTCTACGAGCAGTACTTC.

The gene calls are TRBV15 and TRBJ2-5; 7 bases align to TRBD1. From germline, CDR1 is LNHNV and CDR2 YYDKDF (reference sequence). With V trimmed by 0 bases and J by 2 bases, 9 bases remained unmatched. The CDR3 contains 17 residues. CDR3 DNA: TGTGCCACCAGCAGAGATCGGGGACAGTGGGTTCAAGAGACCCAGTACTTC. Encoded protein: CATSRDRGQWVQETQYF.

CDR3 sequence (DNA): TGTGCCAGCAGGCCTCCGCCCGGGACAGGGGGAATAGGGACCCAGTACTTC. This sequence encodes CASRPPPGTGGIGTQYF. The chain links TRBV28 to TRBJ2-5, with 11 bases fitting TRBD1. CDR1 and CDR2 from the germline V gene are MDHEN and SYDVKM. V was pared by 6 bases and J by 7 bases, with 16 bases of the junction left unmatched. This CDR3 is built from 17 residues.